The clone carrying this T cell receptor beta chain appeared a few times. Its antigen is unknown. Though probably carrying unrecorded immune exposures, donors were nominally healthy at sampling. This entry belongs to a study of cytomegalovirus exposure and HLA in healthy donors. Use of 60 Vbeta and 13 Jbeta primers characterized the PCR. Using immunoSEQ multiplex PCR, the repertoire was profiled, and TCRdb retains in-frame clones only, with some absent. Of 200,000 to 250,000 clones listed, about 80% were seen once; the top ten hold 0.55% to 0.75%. Findings and caveats of the study: CMV serostatus was the sole immune exposure data available. As a later analysis revealed, most CMV-associated TCR beta chains appeared HLA-restricted.

This CDR3 region has 17 residues. CDR1 SEHNR and CDR2 FQNEAQ come from the germline V gene (reference sequence). Trimming took 4 bases from V and 5 from J; bases not matched to a gene: 15. Sequenced: PBMCs. This rearrangement joins TRBV7-9 to TRBJ2-7; 9 bases agree with TRBD1. The origin of this receptor is a man between 18 and 29 years old in good health and CMV-seronegative. The CDR3: CASSSPKGTGLIHEQYF. The CDR3 bases are TGTGCCAGCAGCTCGCCTAAAGGGACAGGGCTCATCCACGAGCAGTACTTC.